This T cell receptor beta chain was found in a study of T cell responses to AZD1222 COVID-19 vaccine. Regarding this clone: Antigen specificity is unknown.

Study outcomes and limitations: Clonal diversity may have been underestimated in mostly white British donors.

TCRdb's table, derived via immunoSEQ multiplex PCR, lists solely in-frame clones and lacks some. The sample lists 110,000 to 150,000 clones; around nine tenths were seen once. Germline CDR1 KGHSH, CDR2 LQKENI. CDR3 length: 13 amino acids. V was pared by 3 bases and J by 3 bases, with 5 bases between. This material consisted of peripheral blood, taken on day 0 of AZD1222 vaccination. V and J are TRBV18 and TRBJ2-2; the D is unclear. The receptor's source is an adult in good health. In DNA form, the CDR3 reads TGTGCCAGCTCACCGGTTGACACCGGGGAGCTGTTTTTT. Protein: CASSPVDTGELFF. Full variable domain (outside the CDR3, taken from reference TRBV18 and TRBJ2-2): NAGVMQNPRHLVRRRGQEARLRCSPMKGHSHVYWYRQLPEEGLKFMVYLQKENIIDESGMPKERFSAEFPKEGPSILRIQQVVRGDSAAYFCASSPVDTGELFFGEGSRLTVL.